The rows below give T cell receptor beta chains drawn from one sample of a study of cytomegalovirus exposure and HLA in healthy donors. Sequencing was performed with immunoSEQ multiplex PCR; in TCRdb, only in-frame clones are kept and a portion is missing. The sample includes over 200,000 clones, roughly 85% of them seen just once. Sequenced input: PBMCs. Receptors were obtained from a woman aged 18-29 years in good health and CMV-seronegative. The CDR3 runs from the conserved cysteine through the conserved F or W. The size of a clone is reported for some rows only, either as once, few or many, or as a class for expanded clones.

j_call	clone_size	v_call	cdr3_aa
TRBJ1-1	NA	TRBV5-4	CASSLGGPRENTEAFF
TRBJ2-2	once	TRBV4-1	CASSPQGGRAAGELFF
TRBJ2-7	NA	TRBV6-4	CASTRLRGGRMNEQYF
TRBJ1-2	once	TRBV27	CASTSVRDFNYGYTF
TRBJ1-4	NA	TRBV2	CASRNRDRGNEKLFF
TRBJ2-3	NA	TRBV7-2	CASSPTSFTDTQYF
TRBJ2-7	NA	TRBV29-1	CSVVRDRGLEQYF
TRBJ1-2	few	TRBV4-1	CASSQGPRTGFDYGYTF
TRBJ2-3	NA	TRBV5-6	CASSNDLDTQYF
TRBJ2-1	NA	TRBV5-1	CASSSSPMISYNEQFF
TRBJ2-1	NA	TRBV9	CASSALYNEQFF
TRBJ1-1	NA	TRBV27	CASKTGNIPNAEAFF
TRBJ2-7	few	TRBV2	CASRTTGTSYEQYF
TRBJ1-5	NA	TRBV7-8	CASSPYSNQPQHF
TRBJ2-1	NA	TRBV10-3	CAISPGEFASGSYNEQFF
TRBJ1-2	NA	TRBV2	CASSDINPLGYTF
TRBJ1-2	once	TRBV27	CASSFTPNVGYTF
TRBJ1-4	few	TRBV5-1	CASRGSGEKLFF